This entry concerns a single TCR beta chain. No antigen is known for it. The entry originates in a study of cytomegalovirus exposure and HLA in healthy donors. Findings of the study overall: It was reported that TCR beta sequences correctly inferred the HLA-A and HLA-B alleles for most subjects. Within a later analysis, the majority of CMV-associated TCR beta chains appeared HLA-restricted.

CDR1 SGHVS and CDR2 FQNEAQ come from the germline V gene. Trimming cost V 5 bases and J 2 bases; bases outside gene matches: 4. This CDR3 comprises 16 residues. PCR used 60 Vbeta primers and 13 Jbeta primers. Original data processing: Approximately 11 million of the roughly 77 million unique TCR beta chains counted in a later analysis were shared. Clones were read by immunoSEQ multiplex PCR, and TCRdb kept only the in-frame ones, dropping some. V, J and clone size derive from that table, while D and trimming were established from the DNA sequence. The table has about 210,000 clones, about four fifths seen once.

The clonotype was recovered from a woman aged 50 to 60 in good health and CMV-seropositive. Sequencing input: PBMCs. This sequence joins TRBV7-8 and TRBJ2-5, with 14 bases matching TRBD2. CDR3 coding DNA: TGTGCCAGCAGCGTCGGACTAGCGGGGGGTCAAGAGACCCAGTACTTC. Its translation: CASSVGLAGGQETQYF.